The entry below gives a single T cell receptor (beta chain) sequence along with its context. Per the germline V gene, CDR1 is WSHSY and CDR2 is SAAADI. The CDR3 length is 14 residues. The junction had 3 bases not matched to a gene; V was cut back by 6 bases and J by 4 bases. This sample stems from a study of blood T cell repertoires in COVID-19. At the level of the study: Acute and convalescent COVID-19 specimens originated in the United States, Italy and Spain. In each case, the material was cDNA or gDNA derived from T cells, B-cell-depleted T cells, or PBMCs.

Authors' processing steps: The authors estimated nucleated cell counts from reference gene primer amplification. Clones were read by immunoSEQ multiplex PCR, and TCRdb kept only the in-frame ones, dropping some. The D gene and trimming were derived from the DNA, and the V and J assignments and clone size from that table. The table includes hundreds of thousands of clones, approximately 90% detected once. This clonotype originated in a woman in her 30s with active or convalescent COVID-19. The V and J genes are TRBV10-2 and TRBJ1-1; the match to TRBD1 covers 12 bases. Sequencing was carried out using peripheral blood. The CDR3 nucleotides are TGCGCCAGCAGACCGGGACAGGGGGCCACTGAAGCTTTCTTT. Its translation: CASRPGQGATEAFF.